The entry below gives a single T cell receptor (beta chain) sequence along with its context. Its antigen is not yet known. No much larger clonotype is one base removed from it; base qualities were not supplied. Sequences SGHRS (CDR1) and YFSETQ (CDR2) are obtained from the germline V gene. Relative to germline, V is missing 4 bases and J is missing 0 bases, with 7 bases of the junction outside any gene match. Reading from cysteine to phenylalanine, the CDR3 counts 16 amino acids. Only the CDR3 region is kept as DNA, spanning 48 bases read in frame from base 1. The immunoSEQ Assay, a bias-controlled multiplex PCR, was used to amplify TCRbeta CDR3 regions from genomic DNA. The study's processing was this. The number of nucleated cells in each sample was estimated from the amplification of reference gene primers within the assay. To quantify the absolute abundance of each unique TCRbeta CDR3 rearrangement, sequence reads were collapsed and filtered. For each sample, productive Simpson clonality was calculated as the square root of Simpson's diversity index over productive rearrangements. Entries here come from immuneACCESS through TCRdb and include only in-frame sequences with V and J called. Some clones fail to appear in such tables; in the studies checked, an unresolved V gene covers under half of the shortfall, and the cause of the remainder is unknown. That table gives V, J and clone size, and the DNA gave D and trimming. The sample records some 190,000 clones, around 85% of which are singletons. The biggest ten clones account for 6.9% of the sample.

These data come from a study of blood T cell repertoires in COVID-19 (dated by TCRdb to about 2020). Study-wide context: The collaborator samples originated in the United States, Italy and Spain and spanned the acute and convalescent phases of COVID-19. Where HLA class I and class II types were available, the types were taken from metadata supplied by the sample provider, not from assay-based typing. A de-identified subject ID, COVID-19 status, age in years and sex were almost always included in the sample metadata. A freely available public database, intended as a resource for researchers studying the immune response to SARS-CoV-2, is where the repertoires were released. The samples were drawn from the first 160 participants of the ongoing ImmuneRACE study and from 1,254 subjects provided by 6 global collaborators. The dataset comprised deeply sampled blood TCRbeta repertoires from subjects exposed to, actively infected with, or recovered from COVID-19. The prospective study material was composed of cDNA or gDNA derived from T cells, B-cell-depleted T cells, or PBMCs. Study-wide conclusions, independent of this receptor: How much clinical and demographic metadata was included differed by source and by participant, and the metadata was provided uncurated.

At one collaborating source in Seattle, patients were enrolled during active infection and were followed longitudinally through the course of disease. Whole blood was collected in K2EDTA tubes by collaborating institutions according to the institutions' own protocols. Collaborator samples were shipped for TCRbeta analysis as frozen whole blood, isolated PBMCs, or DNA extracted from either sample type. The sequenced sample consisted of peripheral blood. The receptor was isolated from a man aged 80 or over with COVID-19, enrolled during active disease. The V gene is TRBV5-1 and the J gene is TRBJ2-1, and TRBD2 aligns with 7 junction nucleotides. The DNA is as follows: TGCGCCAGCAGCGTAAGCGGGGACTACTCCTACAATGAGCAGTTCTTC. Translated, it gives CASSVSGDYSYNEQFF. The variable domain in full, with residues beyond the CDR3 obtained from the reference TRBV5-1 and TRBJ2-1 genes, is KAGVTQTPRYLIKTRGQQVTLSCSPISGHRSVSWYQQTPGQGLQFLFEYFSETQRNKGNFPGRFSGRQFSNSRSEMNVSTLELGDSALYLCASSVSGDYSYNEQFFGPGTRLTVL.